This entry is about one T cell receptor beta chain. Its antigen is unknown. The input lacks base qualities; no much larger clone sits a single base away. These data originate in a study of blood T cell repertoires in COVID-19 (TCRdb year 2020). About the investigation overall: Samples from collaborators originated in the United States, Italy and Spain and spanned both the acute and convalescent phases of COVID-19. The samples were drawn from two sources: the first 160 participants of the ongoing ImmuneRACE study, and fewer than 1,500 subjects contributed by 6 global collaborators. The dataset comprised deeply sampled blood TCRbeta repertoires from subjects exposed to, actively infected with, or recovered from COVID-19. The prospective study material was composed of cDNA or gDNA derived from T cells, B-cell-depleted T cells, or PBMCs. A de-identified subject ID, COVID-19 status, age in years and sex were almost always included in the sample metadata. Where available, HLA class I and class II types were taken from metadata supplied by the sample provider and were not determined by assay-based typing. The repertoires were released in a freely available public database meant as a resource for research on the immune response to SARS-CoV-2.

What the research found in general, with its limitations: The amount of clinical and demographic metadata varied by source and participant and was provided uncurated.

TCRbeta CDR3 regions were amplified from genomic DNA by means of the immunoSEQ Assay, a bias-controlled multiplex PCR. The authors' analysis ran thus. The number of nucleated cells in each sample was estimated by amplification of reference gene primers within the assay. Sequence reads were collapsed and filtered to measure the absolute abundance of every unique TCRbeta CDR3 rearrangement. For each sample, productive Simpson clonality was calculated as the square root of Simpson's diversity index over productive rearrangements. TCRdb re-hosts the immuneACCESS table, in-frame sequences only. Its copies lack some clones; in the studies checked, an unresolved V gene accounts for under half of them, and the cause for the rest is not known. The D gene and trimming were derived from the DNA, and the V and J assignments and clone size from that table. The sample table shows around 300,000 clones, and approximately 80% are seen once. Of the sample, over 3.5% is held by the ten largest clones.

From cysteine to phenylalanine, the CDR3 is 15 amino acids long. This entry keeps only the CDR3 DNA: 45 bases, framed from base 1. Based on the germline V gene, the CDR1 and CDR2 sequences are SGDLS and YYNGEE. After removal of 2 bases from V and 1 base from J, the junction retains 4 bases not matched to a gene. The collaborating institutions used their own protocols to collect whole blood in K2EDTA tubes. For TCRbeta analysis, collaborators shipped samples in one of three forms: frozen whole blood, isolated PBMCs, or DNA extracted from either of those sample types. Sequenced sample: peripheral blood. This sequence originates from a woman in her fifties or sixties with active or convalescent COVID-19. The sequence joins TRBV9 to TRBJ2-3, with 7 bases aligning to TRBD1. The CDR3 region reads CASSVRQGGTDTQYF. Read as DNA, the sequence is TGTGCCAGCAGCGTGAGACAGGGAGGCACAGATACGCAGTATTTT.